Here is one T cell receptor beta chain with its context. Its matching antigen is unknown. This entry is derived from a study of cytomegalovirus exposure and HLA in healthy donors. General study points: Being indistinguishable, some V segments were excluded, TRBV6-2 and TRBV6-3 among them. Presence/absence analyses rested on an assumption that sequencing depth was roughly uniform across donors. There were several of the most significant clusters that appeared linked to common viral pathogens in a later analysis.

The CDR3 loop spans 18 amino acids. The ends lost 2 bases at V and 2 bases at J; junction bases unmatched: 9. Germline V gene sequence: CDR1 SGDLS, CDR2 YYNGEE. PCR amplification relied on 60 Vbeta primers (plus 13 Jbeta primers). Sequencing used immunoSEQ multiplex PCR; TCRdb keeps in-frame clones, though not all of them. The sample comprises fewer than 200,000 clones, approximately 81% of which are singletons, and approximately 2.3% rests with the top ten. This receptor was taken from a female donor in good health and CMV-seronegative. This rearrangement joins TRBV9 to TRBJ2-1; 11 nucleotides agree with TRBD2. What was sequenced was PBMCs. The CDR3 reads CASSVGLAGLGTYNEQFF. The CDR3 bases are TGTGCCAGCAGCGTCGGACTAGCGGGTTTAGGCACCTACAATGAGCAGTTCTTC. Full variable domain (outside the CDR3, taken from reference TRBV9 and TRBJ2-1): DSGVTQTPKHLITATGQRVTLRCSPRSGDLSVYWYQQSLDQGLQFLIQYYNGEERAKGNILERFSAQQFPDLHSELNLSSLELGDSALYFCASSVGLAGLGTYNEQFFGPGTRLTVL.